The 2 T cell receptor gamma chains below come from one sample, sequenced in a study of gamma delta lymphoproliferative disorders and STAT genes. TCRdb re-called clones from the multiplex PCR reads via CATT. The sample has 2,500 to 3,000 gamma-chain clones, 7.5% to 9.5% seen once. Genomic DNA from isolated PBMCs served as the sequencing template. The sequenced sample consisted of blood. These receptors originate from a human donor in good health.

By frequency in the sample, this clone is medium-sized. The rearrangement links TRGV4 to TRGJ1 or TRGJ2. The J gene, left out of TCRdb, was set here by checking the DNA against germline. Germline V lookup: CDR1 EGSTGY, CDR2 YDSYTSSV. The V and J ends lost 1 base and 9 bases, in that order; junction bases with no gene match: 0. The CDR3 is made up of 10 amino acids. CDR3 sequence: CATWDGKKLF. As DNA, the CDR3 is TGTGCCACCTGGGATGGTAAGAAACTCTTT.

In this sample, this clone is medium-sized. V usage is TRGV4 and J usage is TRGJ1 or TRGJ2. The J gene, left out of TCRdb, was set here by checking the DNA against germline. The length of the CDR3 is 14 residues. J lost 0 bases, V lost 0 bases, and 2 bases had no gene match. The germline V gene encodes CDR1 EGSTGY and CDR2 YDSYTSSV. Here the CDR3 reads CATWDGGNYYKKLF. The DNA for the CDR3 is TGTGCCACCTGGGATGGGGGGAATTATTATAAGAAACTCTTT.